Presented here are 6 T cell receptor beta chains from one specimen sequenced in a study of cytomegalovirus exposure and HLA in healthy donors. It was with 60 Vbeta and 13 Jbeta primers that the PCR ran. Data came from immunoSEQ multiplex PCR; TCRdb stores just in-frame clones and leaves some out. The sample lists about 190,000 clones, around 83% occurring once. Sequencing was done on a sample of PBMCs. These receptors all stem from a woman aged 18-29 years in good health and CMV-seronegative.

The genes are TRBV28 and TRBJ2-1, with D unresolved. V lost 3 bases and J lost 15, with 12 bases in between. The CDR3 totals 11 residues. Germline V gene sequence: CDR1 MDHEN, CDR2 SYDVKM. In DNA form, the CDR3 reads TGTGCCAGCAGTTTGTCTGGCCGTCGGTTCTTC. This translates into CASSLSGRRFF.

This chain joins TRBV7-8 and TRBJ1-5, with 7 nucleotides matching TRBD1. The V gene's germline CDR1 is SGHVS and CDR2 FQNEAQ. The length of the CDR3 is 19 residues. V lost 8 bases, J lost 2 bases, and 21 bases stayed unmatched. The CDR3 bases are TGTGCCAGCCAACTCGAATGGACAGGAAGACGAATTGGCAATCAGCCCCAGCATTTT. Protein: CASQLEWTGRRIGNQPQHF.

In its sample, this clone was seen a few times. V is TRBV6-5 and J is TRBJ2-5, with 9 positions matching TRBD2. The end of the DNA is better explained by TRBJ2-7, so the J call may be wrong. This CDR3 contains 14 residues. Germline assignment: CDR1 MNHEY and CDR2 SVGAGI. The CDR3 loop reads CASSYSGGPYEQYF. CDR3 nucleotide sequence: TGTGCCAGCAGTTACAGCGGGGGGCCCTACGAGCAGTACTTC.

The rearrangement uses TRBV27 and TRBJ2-3, with 10 nucleotides matching TRBD2. Germline assignment: CDR1 MNHEY and CDR2 SMNVEV (reference sequence). The CDR3 extends over 17 amino acids. V was clipped by 2 bases and J by 2 bases; unmatched bases: 7. The CDR3: CASSLIGSGRITDTQYF. CDR3 DNA sequence: TGTGCCAGCAGTTTAATAGGTAGCGGGAGGATCACAGATACGCAGTATTTT.

In its sample, this clone was seen once. The chain is built from TRBV5-1 and TRBJ2-5; unclear D gene. V gave up 3 bases and J gave up 4 bases, with 13 bases separating them. The germline V gene has CDR1 SGHRS and CDR2 YFSETQ. The CDR3 is 14 residues long. The CDR3 sequence is CASSSRGPTETQYF. The CDR3 nucleotides read TGCGCCAGCAGCTCCCGAGGCCCAACAGAGACCCAGTACTTC. The entire variable domain, with the rest obtained from reference TRBV5-1 and TRBJ2-5, is as follows: KAGVTQTPRYLIKTRGQQVTLSCSPISGHRSVSWYQQTPGQGLQFLFEYFSETQRNKGNFPGRFSGRQFSNSRSEMNVSTLELGDSALYLCASSSRGPTETQYFGPGTRLLVL.

This rearrangement joins TRBV6-4 to TRBJ2-4; 7 nucleotides line up with TRBD2. This CDR3 contains 13 residues. Germline V gene lookup returns CDR1 MRHNA and CDR2 SNTAGT. The ends lost 3 bases at V and 8 bases at J; junction bases unmatched: 4. The CDR3 here is CASSESGGHIQYF. The CDR3, as DNA: TGTGCCAGCAGTGAGTCGGGGGGACACATTCAGTACTTC.